This record covers a single T cell receptor (beta chain). The data stem from a study of blood T cell repertoires in COVID-19. Study-wide background: The cDNA or gDNA used as material had been derived from T cells, B-cell-depleted T cells, or PBMCs.

Germline V gene sequence: CDR1 SGHTA, CDR2 FQGNSA. Trimming took 5 bases from V and 3 from J, leaving 11 bases between them. This CDR3 comprises 13 residues. Produced via immunoSEQ multiplex PCR; TCRdb's table is partial and in-frame only. The repertoire consists of 200,000 or so clones, with about 80% occurring once and the leading ten covering 6.5% to 7%. This clonotype was sampled from a human donor with acute or convalescent COVID-19. The donor label of this sample is uncertain. This chain joins TRBV7-2 and TRBJ2-7; D not certain. Material for sequencing was peripheral blood. In nucleotides, the CDR3 is TGTGCCAGCAGCCCCTTCGGTGTCTACGAGCAGTACTTC. Encoded protein: CASSPFGVYEQYF.